The 12 T cell receptor beta chains reported below all come from one sample, sequenced in a study of beta chain features in type 1 diabetes. Study results and limitations: Moderate but significant shortening of TCRB CDR3s was recorded in all four CD4+ subsets from Type 1 diabetes patients.

cDNA synthesis used the whole RNA isolate, giving expressed TCRB sequences. TCRdb's table, derived via immunoSEQ multiplex PCR, lists solely in-frame clones and lacks some. The sample has roughly 730,000 clones, about an eighth seen once. Their cognate antigens are unknown. The specimen was naive CD4+ T cells from blood. The source is a man in his late teens or twenties with type 1 diabetes.

This clone was counted a few times. The chain links TRBV7-2 to TRBJ2-7; no definite D call. The CDR3 is made up of 15 amino acids. V lost 1 base and J 6 bases, leaving 16 bases between the germline ends. Germline assignment: CDR1 SGHTA and CDR2 FQGNSA. CDR3 amino acids: CASSLGTDEKGEQYF. CDR3 in DNA: TGTGCCAGCAGCTTAGGGACGGACGAGAAGGGCGAGCAGTACTTC. Supplemented by reference TRBV7-2 and TRBJ2-7, the full variable domain reads GAGVSQSPSNKVTEKGKDVELRCDPISGHTALYWYRQSLGQGLEFLIYFQGNSAPDKSGLPSDRFSAERTGGSVSTLTIQRTQQEDSAVYLCASSLGTDEKGEQYFGPGTRLTVT.

This chain connects TRBV9 to TRBJ1-6, with 9 bases fitting TRBD1. Germline-derived CDR1 and CDR2 are SGDLS and YYNGEE. This CDR3 has 15 residues. Trimming removed 4 bases from V and 5 bases from J; junction bases left unmatched: 4. The DNA for the CDR3 is TGTGCCAGCAGCCCCAGGGACAGGGATAATTCACCCCTCCACTTT. Protein sequence: CASSPRDRDNSPLHF. The full variable domain, with the rest looked up from reference TRBV9 and TRBJ1-6, is DSGVTQTPKHLITATGQRVTLRCSPRSGDLSVYWYQQSLDQGLQFLIQYYNGEERAKGNILERFSAQQFPDLHSELNLSSLELGDSALYFCASSPRDRDNSPLHFGNGTRLTVT.

This clone was observed a few times. V usage is TRBV28 and J usage is TRBJ2-7, with 13 nucleotides matching TRBD2. Unmatched junction bases numbered 4, after V lost 5 bases and J lost 3 bases. Germline-derived CDR1 and CDR2 are MDHEN and SYDVKM. CDR3 length: 15 residues. The CDR3 coding sequence is TGTGCCAGCAGTACCGGGACTAGCGGGATCTACGAGCAGTACTTC. Encoded protein: CASSTGTSGIYEQYF. The whole variable domain, filled in from reference TRBV28 and TRBJ2-7, reads DVKVTQSSRYLVKRTGEKVFLECVQDMDHENMFWYRQDPGLGLRLIYFSYDVKMKEKGDIPEGYSVSREKKERFSLILESASTNQTSMYLCASSTGTSGIYEQYFGPGTRLTVT.

A few counts support this clone. The chain combines TRBV18 with TRBJ2-3, with D perhaps TRBD1 (5 bases). Germline V gives CDR1 KGHSH, CDR2 LQKENI. The CDR3 sequence is 17 residues long. Deletions cut 4 bases from V and 2 bases from J, with 19 bases between. CDR3 sequence reads: CASSLIAVTVTTDTQYF. CDR3 nucleotides: TGTGCCAGCTCACTGATTGCGGTGACAGTTACCACAGATACGCAGTATTTT. The entire variable domain, with the rest obtained from reference TRBV18 and TRBJ2-3, is as follows: NAGVMQNPRHLVRRRGQEARLRCSPMKGHSHVYWYRQLPEEGLKFMVYLQKENIIDESGMPKERFSAEFPKEGPSILRIQQVVRGDSAAYFCASSLIAVTVTTDTQYFGPGTRLTVL.

This chain links TRBV2 with TRBJ1-2, with D hard to call. CDR3 length: 11 residues. The germline gives CDR1 SNHLY, CDR2 FYNNEI. V dropped 10 bases and J dropped 4 bases, with 10 bases sitting between them. In DNA form, the CDR3 reads TGTGCCATCATTAAGACCTATGGCTACACCTTC. Amino acids: CAIIKTYGYTF.

This clone was counted a few times. This chain uses TRBV5-1 with TRBJ2-5; unclear D gene. CDR3 length equals 12 residues. CDR1 is SGHRS, CDR2 YFSETQ, per germline. Between the trimmed V and J ends, which lost 4 bases and 2 bases, there was a span of 6 bases. CDR3 DNA sequence: TGCGCCAGCAGCACCCAACAAGAGACCCAGTACTTC. Protein: CASSTQQETQYF.

This chain links TRBV5-4 with TRBJ2-5, with TRBD2 matching 9 bases. Germline CDR1 SGHNT, CDR2 YYREEE (reference sequence). CDR3 length: 17 residues. Trimming removed 4 bases from V and 2 bases from J; junction bases left unmatched: 12. The CDR3 DNA is TGTGCCAGCAGCCCGCGTTGGGCTAGCGGGGCTCAAGAGACCCAGTACTTC. This sequence encodes CASSPRWASGAQETQYF.

This sequence joins TRBV7-9 and TRBJ2-5, with D uncertain. CDR1 is SEHNR and CDR2 is FQNEAQ in the germline V gene (reference sequence). The CDR3 loop spans 13 amino acids. V lost 7 bases and J 8 bases, leaving 17 bases between the germline ends. The CDR3 nucleotides read TGTGCCAGCAATCCGGGCCCCGGAGATACCCAGTACTTC. It translates to CASNPGPGDTQYF.

This chain joins TRBV2 and TRBJ1-2; TRBD1 agrees at 7 bases. V gave up 6 bases and J gave up 3 bases; unmatched junction bases: 7. The CDR3 loop spans 14 amino acids. Germline V CDR1 and CDR2: SNHLY, FYNNEI. The CDR3 here is CASSRDRADYGYTF. The CDR3 bases are TGTGCCAGCAGCCGCGACAGGGCGGACTATGGCTACACCTTC.

The chain couples TRBV14 to TRBJ1-6; D ambiguous. The germline V gene has CDR1 SGHDN and CDR2 FVKESK. This CDR3 has 12 residues. Between the trimmed V and J ends, which lost 6 bases and 7 bases, there was a span of 7 bases. The CDR3 DNA follows: TGTGCCAGCAGACAGCCAAATTCACCCCTCCACTTT. It codes for CASRQPNSPLHF.

This clone was found a few times. This sequence joins TRBV25-1 and TRBJ1-2; D is unresolved. The CDR3 extends over 13 amino acids. V gave up 6 bases and J gave up 4 bases, with 12 bases separating them. Germline lookup yields CDR1 MGHDK and CDR2 SYGVNS. In nucleotides, the CDR3 is TGTGCCAGCAGCCCGGACGGCCCCTATGGCTACACCTTC. Translating it yields CASSPDGPYGYTF.

The chain couples TRBV4-1 to TRBJ2-1; D is ambiguous. Trimming shortened V by 0 bases and J by 0 bases, and 9 bases separated the two germline ends. CDR3 size: 16 residues. CDR1 and CDR2 from the germline V gene are MGHRA and YSYEKL. The CDR3 region is CASSQEASFSYNEQFF. The DNA of the CDR3 is TGCGCCAGCAGCCAAGAAGCCAGCTTCTCCTACAATGAGCAGTTCTTC.